The T cell receptor (beta chain) under discussion was sequenced for a study of blood T cell repertoires in COVID-19. Study in general: Spain, Italy and the United States supplied samples that represented acute and convalescent COVID-19.

Trimming at V came to 5 bases and at J to 1 base, leaving 11 bases not matched to a gene. The germline V gene has CDR1 MNHNY and CDR2 SVGAGI (reference sequence). The CDR3 sequence is 17 residues long. Individuals drawn from approximately 22 US areas were roughly 18 to 95 years old. Researchers sorted participants into cohorts using their self-reported clinical history. Per the original data handling: How many nucleated cells were present was estimated from reference gene primer amplification. TCRdb keeps only in-frame clones here, not all; method: immunoSEQ multiplex PCR. V and J calls plus clone size are reproduced from that table; the DNA served to infer D and trimming. The sample carries about 230,000 clones, approximately 89% recorded once.

The chain combines TRBV6-6 with TRBJ1-1, with TRBD1 identical over 9 bases. The sequenced sample consisted of PBMCs or T cells enriched from blood (not recorded which). This receptor was obtained from a woman younger than 45 with acute COVID-19. The DNA for the CDR3 is TGTGCCAGCAGTCCGGACAGGGGAGGATCGTGGAACACTGAAGCTTTCTTT. The encoded protein is CASSPDRGGSWNTEAFF.